This record looks at one T cell receptor beta chain sequence and its context. Its recognized antigen is unknown. Base qualities are not recorded, but no much larger clone differs from it by a single base. The CDR3 sequence holds 13 residues, the cysteine and phenylalanine included. The DNA shown is the 39-base CDR3, in frame from base 1. V is cut back by 6 bases and J by 6 bases, with 3 bases in the junction unmatched. The record originates from a study of T cell responses to AZD1222 COVID-19 vaccine (dated by TCRdb to the early 2020s). Background for the entire study: Because spike-specific TCR depth and breadth did not differ between the two schedules, AZD1222 recipients who got a second dose at roughly 4 weeks were pooled with those who got a second dose at roughly 12 weeks. TCR sequencing covered 230 or so trial participants: 200 to 210 given two doses of AZD1222 and 26 given two doses of MenACWY control vaccine. Trial participants were enrolled into age subgroups of 18-55, 56-69 and 70-plus years, which contained approximately 150, 30 and 60 TCR-sequenced participants, respectively.

The CDR3 regions of human TCRbeta chains were analyzed by immunosequencing. In the authors' own workflow: TCRs in the repertoires were compared against a reference library of SARS-CoV-2-specific TCRs that had been generated with the MIRA antigen-specificity platform. Breadth was defined as the fraction of unique TCRs that were SARS-CoV-2-associated. Depth was defined as the fraction of total T cells that were SARS-CoV-2-associated. Using the MIRA data, each spike-specific TCR was mapped to the spike region that the TCR reacts to and placed in a CD4 or CD8 class. Log10-transformed breadth and depth values were compared by one-way ANOVA with Sidak's multiple comparisons tests. TCRdb mirrors the immuneACCESS table, restricted to in-frame sequences. Some clones are absent from its copies; in checked studies, under half trace to an unresolved V gene, and the reason for the others is unknown. From that table come the V and J calls and clone size; the DNA was used to work out D and trimming. This sample has 75,000 to 100,000 clones in its table, and approximately 92% of those were observed once. 9.5% to 15% of the sample is taken by the ten largest.

What the research found in general, with its limitations: Nearly half of unique spike-specific TCRs reportedly recognized epitopes outside regions mutated in the B.1.351 and B.1.1.7 variants. Participants were mostly white British, with more females than males. The authors suggested clonal diversity may have been underestimated. In the small 56-69-year group, the increase in depth fell short of significance, most likely because of low power. Conclusions about previously exposed vaccinees were limited because only six or seven AZD1222 recipients were SARS-CoV-2 seropositive at baseline. A significant rise in spike-specific TCR breadth and depth was observed after two AZD1222 doses relative to day 0 and relative to MenACWY recipients. The whole spike protein was spanned by vaccine-associated CD4 TCRs, and dominant responses were seen in regions 160-218 and 743-854. No day 14 peak-response samples were available, so repertoires were characterized only after the peak T cell response.

This specimen's time point label, per the study, means: baseline before first vaccination. The vaccinee samples were drawn from two UK trials, COV001 and COV002, one of which was a single-blind randomized controlled phase 2/3 trial testing AZD1222 (ChAdOx1 nCoV-19) in healthy adults. For TCRbeta chain sequencing, PBMC samples were collected from trial participants at day 0 and at day 28 after the second dose. This chain joins TRBV12-3 or TRBV12-4 to TRBJ1-5, with 9 central nucleotides matching TRBD1. This TCR came from an adult in good health. The specimen comprised peripheral blood, sampled on day 0 of AZD1222 vaccination. In nucleotides, the sequence is TGTGCCAGCAGACAGGGGGCGGGTCAGCCCCAGCATTTT. The translation is CASRQGAGQPQHF.